This passage covers 14 T cell receptor beta chains from one sample sequenced in a study of shared clonotypes between healthy human individuals. TCRdb keeps only in-frame clones here, not all; method: immunoSEQ multiplex PCR. The table lists about 1.5 million clones, around 97% of them singletons. Source material: naive CD4+ T cells sorted from blood. Described subset: CD45RA+ positively selected. The receptors were sampled from a man aged 30 to 45 in good health.

This chain joins TRBV27 and TRBJ2-1; D remains ambiguous. The CDR3 has 17 residues. CDR1 is MNHEY and CDR2 is SMNVEV in the germline V gene (reference sequence). The V gene lost 2 bases and the J gene lost 0 bases, with 14 bases spanning the gap. In DNA form, the CDR3 reads TGTGCCAGCAGTTTAAAGCTAGTAACCAGCTCCTACAATGAGCAGTTCTTC. Residues: CASSLKLVTSSYNEQFF.

V gene TRBV14 combines with J gene TRBJ2-3, with 8 bases identical to TRBD2. J lost 3 bases, V lost 0 bases, and 8 bases had no gene match. In germline, CDR1 is SGHDN, CDR2 FVKESK. CDR3 length: 17 amino acids. DNA of the CDR3: TGTGCCAGCAGCCAAGAAGGGGCTAGCGGGTGGACAGATACGCAGTATTTT. Translation: CASSQEGASGWTDTQYF.

The rearrangement uses TRBV11-2 and TRBJ2-5; perhaps TRBD2 as D (6 bases). CDR3 length: 13 residues. Looked up from germline, CDR1 is SGHAT and CDR2 is FQNNGV. Trimming pared 7 bases from V and 1 base from J, leaving 10 bases between. CDR3 coding DNA: TGTGCCAGCAATAGGAGGGCCCAAGAGACCCAGTACTTC. It specifies CASNRRAQETQYF.

The chain is built from TRBV28 and TRBJ2-7; 10 bases agree with TRBD2. V dropped 5 bases and J dropped 2; count of bases not matched to a gene: 6. Germline CDR1 MDHEN, CDR2 SYDVKM. The CDR3 spans 15 residues. This CDR3 is CASSVTSGTPYEQYF. The CDR3 nucleotides are TGTGCCAGCAGTGTTACTAGCGGGACACCCTACGAGCAGTACTTC.

The chain links TRBV7-9 to TRBJ2-5; 7 nucleotides match TRBD2. The V segment lost 3 bases and the J segment 5 bases; nucleotides outside the gene matches: 9. This CDR3 spans 15 amino acids. Germline V CDR1 and CDR2: SEHNR, FQNEAQ (reference sequence). The CDR3 sequence is CASSFQRDPPETQYF. Here the CDR3 DNA reads TGTGCCAGCAGCTTTCAGCGGGACCCACCCGAGACCCAGTACTTC.

With regard to this clone: This sample also contains other DNA sequences that code for the same CDR3. The chain recombines TRBV18 with TRBJ2-7, with D perhaps given as TRBD1 or TRBD2 (5 bases each). The CDR3 is made up of 14 amino acids. Germline CDR1 is KGHSH and CDR2 is LQKENI. With 3 bases removed from V and 0 bases from J, the gap between germline ends came to 9 bases. The CDR3 nucleotides read TGTGCCAGCTCACCCGGGGCAGGCTCCTACGAGCAGTACTTC. Encoded protein: CASSPGAGSYEQYF.

V is TRBV7-2 and J is TRBJ2-3; D possibly uses TRBD1 or TRBD2 (6 bases each). Germline values: CDR1 SGHTA, CDR2 FQGNSA. Trimming stripped 6 bases from V and 9 bases from J, with 19 bases between. The CDR3 totals 14 residues. The CDR3 is CASRPTMGGVTQYF. Written as DNA, the CDR3 is TGTGCCAGCAGGCCGACCATGGGGGGCGTAACGCAGTATTTT.

In this sample, this clone turned up a few times. The chain has TRBV7-9 and TRBJ2-2; the D is unclear. CDR1 is SEHNR, CDR2 FQNEAQ, per germline (reference sequence). V was trimmed by 5 bases and J by 13 bases, leaving 11 bases between them. The CDR3 covers 11 residues. This CDR3 is CASSSPAALFF. The CDR3 region has the DNA TGTGCCAGCAGCAGCCCCGCGGCGCTGTTTTTT.

The rearrangement joins TRBV28 to TRBJ2-7, with TRBD2 identical over 8 bases. The J segment lost 7 bases and the V segment lost 7 bases, leaving 12 bases of the junction unmatched. The CDR3 sequence is 14 residues long. CDR1 and CDR2 from the germline V gene are MDHEN and SYDVKM. The CDR3 sequence is CASTQGLGSREQYF. Here the CDR3 DNA reads TGTGCCAGCACTCAGGGACTAGGATCGAGGGAGCAGTACTTC. The variable domain in full, completed from reference TRBV28 and TRBJ2-7, reads DVKVTQSSRYLVKRTGEKVFLECVQDMDHENMFWYRQDPGLGLRLIYFSYDVKMKEKGDIPEGYSVSREKKERFSLILESASTNQTSMYLCASTQGLGSREQYFGPGTRLTVT.

The chain links TRBV6-5 to TRBJ1-2, with D possibly being TRBD1 (5 bases). Germline values: CDR1 MNHEY, CDR2 SVGAGI. The CDR3 runs to 15 residues. V was trimmed by 2 bases and J by 1 base, leaving 11 bases between them. In DNA form, the CDR3 reads TGTGCCAGCAGTTACCGCTCCGACAGTAACTATGGCTACACCTTC. This codes for CASSYRSDSNYGYTF.

The chain has TRBV7-9 and TRBJ1-2; weak D call: TRBD1 (6 bases). The V gene's germline CDR1 is SEHNR and CDR2 FQNEAQ (reference sequence). Trimming cost V 3 bases and J 5 bases, with 13 bases left between them. The CDR3 covers 14 residues. The CDR3 spells CASSFEGGDYGYTF. DNA for the CDR3: TGTGCCAGCAGCTTTGAAGGGGGGGATTATGGCTACACCTTC.

The chain recombines TRBV5-4 with TRBJ1-4; a possible D gene is TRBD1 (5 bases). This CDR3 contains 15 residues. Per germline, CDR1 SGHNT and CDR2 YYREEE (reference sequence). V was shortened by 2 bases and J by 6 bases, with 14 bases between the two germline ends. CDR3 bases: TGTGCCAGCAGCTTTTCGGTCGTCAGGGATGAAAAACTGTTTTTT. Protein product: CASSFSVVRDEKLFF. The full variable domain, completed using reference TRBV5-4 and TRBJ1-4, is ETGVTQSPTHLIKTRGQQVTLRCSSQSGHNTVSWYQQALGQGPQFIFQYYREEENGRGNFPPRFSGLQFPNYSSELNVNALELDDSALYLCASSFSVVRDEKLFFGSGTQLSVL.

This chain connects TRBV19 to TRBJ1-1; D not certain. The germline gives CDR1 LNHDA, CDR2 SQIVND (reference sequence). This CDR3 region has 12 residues. Trimming took 3 bases from V and 6 from J, leaving 8 bases between them. The CDR3 region is CASSIGRPEAFF. CDR3 coding DNA: TGTGCCAGTAGTATTGGACGGCCTGAAGCTTTCTTT.

The J gene is TRBJ1-2, the V gene TRBV2; 7 bases are a match to TRBD1. V lost 9 bases to trimming and J lost 4 bases; unmatched junction nucleotides: 5. This CDR3 is built from 12 residues. In germline, CDR1 is SNHLY, CDR2 FYNNEI. CDR3 DNA: TGTGCCAGTCAGGGGGATGGCTATGGCTACACCTTC. Translation: CASQGDGYGYTF.